Presented here are 3 T cell receptor beta chains from one specimen sequenced in a study of CD8 T cells in Susac syndrome. Reverse transcription used roughly 0.45 to 1 ug RNA and random hexamers. MiXCR was run by TCRdb on the immunoSEQ multiplex PCR reads, yielding one entry per CDR3 protein. The sample contains 200,000 to 250,000 distinct CDR3 sequences, around 95% of which appear only once. The sample consisted of CD4+ T cells from PBMCs. The receptors originated from a human donor with multiple sclerosis.

The chain combines TRBV3-1 with TRBJ2-7; maybe TRBD1 (5 bases). CDR3 size: 16 residues. Germline assignment: CDR1 LGHDT and CDR2 YNNKEL (reference sequence). Deletions cut 1 base from V and 1 base from J, with 14 bases between. CDR3: CASSQAHFSGSYEQYF. The CDR3 DNA reads as TGTGCCAGCAGCCAAGCTCACTTCTCAGGGTCCTACGAGCAGTACTTC.

The chain joins TRBV25-1 to TRBJ2-7, with 8 positions matching TRBD1. With V trimmed by 1 base and J by 2 bases, 4 bases remained unmatched. The V gene's germline CDR1 is MGHDK and CDR2 SYGVNS. This CDR3 comprises 15 residues. The CDR3 protein is CASSEWGQAPYEQYF. The CDR3 DNA is TGTGCCAGCAGTGAATGGGGACAGGCCCCCTACGAGCAGTACTTC.

The chain is built from TRBV3-1 and TRBJ2-3, with D unclear. There are 15 residues in the CDR3. Deletions cut 0 bases from V and 4 bases from J, with 11 bases between. CDR1 is LGHDT and CDR2 is YNNKEL in the germline V gene (reference sequence). The CDR3 DNA sequence: TGTGCCAGCAGCCAAGATATTGCCCGAGCAGATACGCAGTATTTT. Its translation is CASSQDIARADTQYF.